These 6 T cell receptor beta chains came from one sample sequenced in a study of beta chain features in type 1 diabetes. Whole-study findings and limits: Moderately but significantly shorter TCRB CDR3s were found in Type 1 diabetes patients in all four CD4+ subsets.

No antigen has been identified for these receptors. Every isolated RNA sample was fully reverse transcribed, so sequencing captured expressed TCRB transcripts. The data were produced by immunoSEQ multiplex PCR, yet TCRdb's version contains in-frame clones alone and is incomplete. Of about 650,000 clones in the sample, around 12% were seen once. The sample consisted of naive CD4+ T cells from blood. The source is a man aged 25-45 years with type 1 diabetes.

The CDR3 DNA reads TGTGCCAGCAGTTTTCAAGGGACTAGCGGTAGCTCCTACAATGAGCAGTTCTTC. The encoded protein is CASSFQGTSGSSYNEQFF. The chain couples TRBV28 to TRBJ2-1; 11 bases line up with TRBD2. Unmatched junction bases numbered 7, after V lost 3 bases and J lost 0 bases. This CDR3 region has 18 residues. Per germline, CDR1 MDHEN and CDR2 SYDVKM.

CDR3 in amino acids: CASSSGGTAQHF. CDR3 DNA sequence: TGTGCCAGCAGCTCCGGGGGGACGGCCCAGCATTTT. The chain joins TRBV7-9 to TRBJ1-5; D is perhaps TRBD1 (5 bases). V gave up 4 bases and J gave up 11 bases, with 12 bases separating them. Germline V gives CDR1 SEHNR, CDR2 FQNEAQ (reference sequence). This CDR3 comprises 12 residues.

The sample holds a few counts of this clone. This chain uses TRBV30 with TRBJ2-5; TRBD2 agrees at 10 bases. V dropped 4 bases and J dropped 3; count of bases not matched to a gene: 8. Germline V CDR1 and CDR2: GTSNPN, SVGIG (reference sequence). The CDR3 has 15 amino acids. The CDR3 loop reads CAWTPGLAAKETQYF. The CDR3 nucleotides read TGTGCCTGGACCCCAGGACTAGCGGCTAAAGAGACCCAGTACTTC. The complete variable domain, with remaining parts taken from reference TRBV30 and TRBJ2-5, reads SQTIHQWPATLVQPVGSPLSLECTVEGTSNPNLYWYRQAAGRGLQLLFYSVGIGQISSEVPQNLSASRPQDRQFILSSKKLLLSDSGFYLCAWTPGLAAKETQYFGPGTRLLVL.

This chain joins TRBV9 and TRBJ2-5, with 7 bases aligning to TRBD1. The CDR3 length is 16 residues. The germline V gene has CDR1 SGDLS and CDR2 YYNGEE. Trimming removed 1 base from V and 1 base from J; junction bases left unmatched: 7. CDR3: CASSVSDRPPQETQYF. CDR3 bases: TGTGCCAGCAGCGTATCGGACAGGCCACCCCAAGAGACCCAGTACTTC.

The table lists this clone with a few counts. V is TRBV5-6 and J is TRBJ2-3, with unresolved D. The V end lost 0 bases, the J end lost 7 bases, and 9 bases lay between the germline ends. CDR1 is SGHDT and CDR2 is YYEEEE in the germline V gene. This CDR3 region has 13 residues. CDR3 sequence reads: CASSLAGRNTQYF. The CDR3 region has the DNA TGTGCCAGCAGCTTGGCCGGTCGAAATACGCAGTATTTT.

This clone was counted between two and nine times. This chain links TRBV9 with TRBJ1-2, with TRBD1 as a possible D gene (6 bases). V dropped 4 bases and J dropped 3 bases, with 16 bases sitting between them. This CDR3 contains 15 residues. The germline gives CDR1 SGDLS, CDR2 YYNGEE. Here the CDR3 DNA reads TGTGCCAGCAGCACCACCCCCGGGGGCCACTATGGCTACACCTTC. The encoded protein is CASSTTPGGHYGYTF.